This T cell receptor beta chain was captured in a study of tumor and adjacent non-tumor tissue in lung cancer. At the level of the study: About 4.17 million productive TCRbeta reads were obtained per sample on average. Broader study findings: Top 100 clones took a larger repertoire share in normal lung. Compared with tumor, normal lung showed significantly lower TCR diversity. Patients with more diverse tumor TCRs had worse survival.

From germline, CDR1 is MNHGY and CDR2 SVAAGI. The CDR3 consists of 14 residues. V shed 6 bases and J 6 bases; nucleotides not matched to a gene: 9. Three rounds of nested PCR, following a modified ARM-PCR protocol, produced the TCRbeta library. Each CDR3 protein is one row after TCRdb ran MiXCR on the multiplex PCR reads. The table shows about 93,000 distinct CDR3 sequences, with around 64% occurring only once. RNA was extracted from bulk tissue without any cell sorting. Comment on this clonotype: Its antigen is undetermined. A read error is possible here, since a much larger clone lies one base away. As the CDR3 is not closed by the conserved phenylalanine or tryptophan, this likely results from a read error.

Sequencing input: lung tumor tissue. This chain uses TRBV6-9 with TRBJ2-7; 9 nucleotides match TRBD1. The receptor comes from a man aged 55 to 70 with non-small cell lung cancer. In nucleotides, the CDR3 is TGTGCCAGCAGACCCGACTGGACAGGGGCCGAGCAGTACCTC. This translates into CASRPDWTGAEQYL.